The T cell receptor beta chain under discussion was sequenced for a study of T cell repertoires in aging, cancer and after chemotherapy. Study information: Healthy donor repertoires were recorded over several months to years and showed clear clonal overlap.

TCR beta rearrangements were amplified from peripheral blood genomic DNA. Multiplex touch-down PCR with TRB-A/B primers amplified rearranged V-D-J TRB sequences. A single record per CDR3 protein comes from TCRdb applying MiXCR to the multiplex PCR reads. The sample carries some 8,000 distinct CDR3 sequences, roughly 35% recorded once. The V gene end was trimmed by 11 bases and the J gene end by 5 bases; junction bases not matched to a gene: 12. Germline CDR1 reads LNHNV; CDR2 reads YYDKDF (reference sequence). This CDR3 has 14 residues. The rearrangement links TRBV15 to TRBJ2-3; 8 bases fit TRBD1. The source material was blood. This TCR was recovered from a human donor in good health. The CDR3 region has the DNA TGTGCCGCCGGGGGCAGGGGGCGCCGAGATACGCAGTATTTT. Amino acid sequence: CAAGGRGRRDTQYF.